This T cell receptor beta chain appears in the sequencing data of a study of response to subunit inactivated influenza vaccine. Regarding the study as a whole: Authors suggested seasonal influenza vaccinations each recruit few new T cells.

Points on this clonotype: The target antigen is unknown.

TCRdb re-called the RT-PCR reads through MiXCR, storing one row per CDR3 protein. The sample records some 570,000 distinct CDR3 sequences, about 10% being singletons. The CDR3 length is 18 residues. Germline V gene data show CDR1 as LGHNA and CDR2 as YNFKEQ. The germline V and J ends were trimmed by 4 bases and 0 bases, with 19 bases remaining between them. These data were likewise used in another study, on T cells expressing NK-cell markers. Turning to that study: UMIs accompanied the 5'RACE template switching by which TCR beta cDNA was made. Restricting sorting to alpha-beta TCR T cells was achieved in several experiments by an anti-gamma-delta TCR antibody. For six donors, the dominant NKG2C+ clonotypes made up roughly 1.0-8% of their CD8+ T cells. In several donors, dominant clonotypes made up about 25-60.1% of CD3+CD56-NKG2C+ cells.

This TCR was sampled from a man in his forties or fifties who received an inactivated influenza vaccine. Sequencing used PBMCs from blood, obtained on the day of vaccination. This chain links TRBV4-2 with TRBJ1-3; weak D call: TRBD1 (6 bases). CDR3 nucleotides: TGTGCCAGCAGCCTCACTTCCCCCGGACAGTACTCTGGAAACACCATATATTTT. Translation gives CASSLTSPGQYSGNTIYF.